This TCR beta chain originates from a study of blood T cell repertoires in COVID-19 (dated by TCRdb to 2018 to 2020). Looking at the study overall: Collaborator samples came from the United States, Italy and Spain and covered acute and convalescent phases of COVID-19. The material from the prospective study consisted of cDNA or gDNA derived from T cells, B-cell-depleted T cells, or PBMCs. The samples were drawn from two sources: the first 160 participants of the ongoing ImmuneRACE study, and 950 to 1,500 subjects contributed by 6 global collaborators. HLA class I and class II types, where available, came from metadata supplied by the sample provider rather than from assay-based typing. The repertoires were released in a freely available public database meant as a resource for research on the immune response to SARS-CoV-2. Deeply sampled blood TCRbeta repertoires from subjects exposed to, actively infected with, or recovered from COVID-19 were included in the dataset. Sample metadata almost always included a de-identified subject ID, COVID-19 status, age in years and sex.

TCRbeta CDR3 regions were amplified from genomic DNA using the immunoSEQ Assay, a bias-controlled multiplex PCR. In the original analysis: Nucleated cell counts per sample were estimated from amplification of reference gene primers within the assay. Sequence reads were collapsed and filtered to measure the absolute abundance of every unique TCRbeta CDR3 rearrangement. Productive Simpson clonality was computed per sample as the square root of Simpson's diversity index over productive rearrangements. The immuneACCESS repertoire file appears here via TCRdb, limited to in-frame rearrangements. These files lack a portion of the clones; in checked studies, under half of the deficit traces to unresolved V genes, and the cause of the others is not known. V and J calls plus clone size are reproduced from that table; the DNA served to infer D and trimming. Present in this sample are 150,000 or so clones, approximately 80% of which were seen just once. The top ten clonotypes cover 11% of the sample.

Study-level results and caveats: The quantity of clinical and demographic metadata differed by source and by participant and was supplied without curation.

Collaborating institutions collected whole blood in K2EDTA tubes following their own protocols. For TCRbeta analysis, collaborators shipped samples as frozen whole blood, isolated PBMCs, or DNA extracted from either of those sample types. The CDR3 spans 12 residues, from the cysteine through the phenylalanine. Only CDR3 DNA is held: 36 bases, read in frame from base 1. CDR1 and CDR2 are read off the germline V gene (reference sequence) as MNHEY and SMNVEV. Germline trimming amounts to 5 bases on V and 8 bases on J, with 2 as the count of junction bases outside the gene matches. Regarding this clone: Its antigen target is currently unknown. The record has no base qualities; no much larger clone is one base away.

The clonotype comes from a human donor in a cohort sampled during active COVID-19. Sequencing input: peripheral blood. This chain joins TRBV27 to TRBJ2-1; 8 middle bases align to TRBD2. The CDR3 amino acid sequence is: CASSRGGDEQFF. The nucleotide sequence is TGTGCCAGCAGTCGGGGGGGCGATGAGCAGTTCTTC.